This T cell receptor beta chain was observed in a study of identical twins. In this sample, this clonotype turned up a few times. The antigen remains unidentified. TCRdb passed the 5' RACE reads through MiXCR, listing each CDR3 protein once. The table has hundreds of thousands of distinct CDR3 sequences, more than 6.5% seen once. There are 15 residues in the CDR3. Germline lookup yields CDR1 MNHEY and CDR2 SVGAGI. Trimming at V came to 4 bases and at J to 3 bases, leaving 4 bases not matched to a gene. Study observations and caveats: Within monozygotic twins, out-of-frame TCR alpha sharing was underestimated by the models.

The same data also contributed to another study, on yellow fever vaccine responses in identical twins. Per that paper: On the reported evidence, twins' vaccine T cell responses seemed partly convergent and partly personalized.

The TCR comes from a woman between 18 and 29 years old in good health. The chain is built from TRBV6-5 and TRBJ2-7, with 12 bases aligning to TRBD2. Sequencing input: memory (CD45RO+) T cells sorted from blood. The CDR3 DNA reads as TGTGCCAGCAGTTCACGGACTAGCGGGGTCTACGAGCAGTACTTC. Its translation is CASSSRTSGVYEQYF.